The entry below gives a single TCR beta chain sequence along with its context. The junction had 14 bases not matched to a gene; V was cut back by 2 bases and J by 4 bases. The germline V gene has CDR1 MGHRA and CDR2 YSYEKL. CDR3 length: 18 amino acids. The sample originates from a study of blood T cell repertoires in COVID-19. Study background: There were acute and convalescent COVID-19 samples, and they came from the United States, Italy and Spain. PBMCs, B-cell-depleted T cells, or T cells provided the cDNA or gDNA that made up the material.

In the authors' methods: Estimates of nucleated cell counts were drawn from the amplification of reference gene primers. Some clones are missing from TCRdb's copy, which holds only in-frame ones; the method was immunoSEQ multiplex PCR. The DNA was the basis for D and trimming; V, J and clone size are from that table. The repertoire includes roughly 260,000 clones, 70% to 90% of them detected once, and 2.1% sits in the top ten. This chain connects TRBV4-1 to TRBJ2-5; 9 bases match TRBD1. This TCR was recovered from a middle-aged woman who had recovered from COVID-19. The sample was peripheral blood. CDR3 sequence: CASSQPTQGAGVGETQYF. The CDR3 DNA reads TGCGCCAGCAGCCAACCGACACAGGGGGCGGGGGTCGGAGAGACCCAGTACTTC.